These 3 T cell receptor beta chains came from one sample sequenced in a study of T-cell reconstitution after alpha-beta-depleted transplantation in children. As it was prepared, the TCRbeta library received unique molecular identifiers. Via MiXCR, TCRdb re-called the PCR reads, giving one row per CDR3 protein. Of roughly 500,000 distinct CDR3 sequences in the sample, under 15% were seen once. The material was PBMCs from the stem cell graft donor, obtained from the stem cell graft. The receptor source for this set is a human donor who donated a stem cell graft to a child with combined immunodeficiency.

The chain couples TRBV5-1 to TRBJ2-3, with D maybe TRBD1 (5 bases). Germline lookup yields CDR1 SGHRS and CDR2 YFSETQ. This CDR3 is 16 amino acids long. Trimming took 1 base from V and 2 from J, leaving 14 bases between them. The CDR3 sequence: CASSLFQGPNTDTQYF. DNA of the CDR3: TGCGCCAGCAGCTTGTTTCAGGGCCCTAACACAGATACGCAGTATTTT. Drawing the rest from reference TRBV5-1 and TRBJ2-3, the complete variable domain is KAGVTQTPRYLIKTRGQQVTLSCSPISGHRSVSWYQQTPGQGLQFLFEYFSETQRNKGNFPGRFSGRQFSNSRSEMNVSTLELGDSALYLCASSLFQGPNTDTQYFGPGTRLTVL.

CDR3 sequence: CASSEGRAYEQYF. CDR3 DNA: TGTGCCAGCAGTGAGGGCAGAGCCTACGAGCAGTACTTC. This rearrangement joins TRBV2 to TRBJ2-7; D uncertain. In germline, CDR1 is SNHLY, CDR2 FYNNEI. Trimming took 3 bases from V and 2 from J, leaving 8 bases between them. The CDR3 is 13 amino acids.

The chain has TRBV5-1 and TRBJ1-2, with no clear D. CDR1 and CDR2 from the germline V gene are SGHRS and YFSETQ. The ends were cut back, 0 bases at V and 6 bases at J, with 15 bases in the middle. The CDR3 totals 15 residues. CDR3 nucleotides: TGCGCCAGCAGCTTGGTGCTGGGCCAGACCGATGGCTACACCTTC. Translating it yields CASSLVLGQTDGYTF.